These T cell receptor beta chains were read from a single sample in a study of OX40 agonist ivuxolimab in advanced cancers. Sequencing was performed with immunoSEQ multiplex PCR; in TCRdb, only in-frame clones are kept and a portion is missing. The sample holds some 55,000 clones, roughly nine tenths seen once. Source: CD4+ or CD8+ T cells sorted from blood, taken in a trial of the OX40 agonist ivuxolimab. These receptors all come from an adult with an advanced solid tumor such as melanoma, head and neck, liver or kidney cancer. Both conserved end residues are part of each CDR3.

V gene	J gene	CDR3 protein
TRBV7-3	TRBJ2-5	CASSVNPGGGETQYF
TRBV5-6	TRBJ1-2	CASSFLGQQAYGYTF
TRBV28	TRBJ1-4	CASSLQGRYEKLFF
TRBV4-2	TRBJ2-1	CASSQDWGRGGLYNEQFF
TRBV10-1	TRBJ2-1	CASSEPRDNEQFF
TRBV5-1	NA	CASTGTGGNNYEQYF
TRBV6-5	TRBJ1-1	CASSYPGQGVPEAFF
TRBV5-1	TRBJ2-7	CASSPDRYEQYF
TRBV19	TRBJ1-2	CASSIRGNGGYTF
TRBV5-4	TRBJ1-3	CASSPSFSGNTIYF
TRBV27	TRBJ2-7	CASSRLQGYEQYF
TRBV19	TRBJ2-6	CASRPDRRAGANVLTF
TRBV5-6	TRBJ1-2	CASSLISNYGYTF
TRBV5-1	TRBJ2-1	CASALREASYNEQFF
TRBV11-2	TRBJ1-1	CASSFNHGGTEAFF
TRBV19	TRBJ1-1	CASIQTGGLSEAFF
TRBV11-2	TRBJ1-2	CASSQGLGYGYTF
TRBV5-1	TRBJ2-3	CASNTGGATDTQYF
TRBV12-5	TRBJ1-5	CASARGSNQPQHF